Listed below are T cell receptor beta chains from one sample, sequenced in a study of cytomegalovirus exposure and HLA in healthy donors. This table comes from immunoSEQ multiplex PCR, and its TCRdb copy is limited to in-frame clones, with some not included. The repertoire holds about 120,000 clones, with around a tenth as singletons. Sequenced sample: PBMCs. The source of these receptors is a man in his thirties or forties in good health and CMV-seronegative. Each CDR3 is given with its conserved first and last residue. A D gene is named only where the DNA matches it firmly. Not all rows give a size; the values are once, few, many and, for expanded clones, a class.

v_call: TRBV11-2; j_call: TRBJ1-6; d_call: NA; clone_size: few; cdr3_nt: TGTGCCAGCAGCTTAGATCTCGTTAGCTCCTATAATTCACCCCTCCACTTT; cdr3_aa: CASSLDLVSSYNSPLHF
v_call: TRBV9; j_call: TRBJ1-1; d_call: NA; clone_size: NA; cdr3_nt: TGTGCCAGCAGCGTTGCAGGGAACACTGAAGCTTTCTTT; cdr3_aa: CASSVAGNTEAFF
v_call: TRBV6-4; j_call: TRBJ2-1; d_call: TRBD2; clone_size: NA; cdr3_nt: TGTGCCAGCAGTGAGCGGGGGGGCCTGGATGAGCAGTTCTTC; cdr3_aa: CASSERGGLDEQFF
v_call: TRBV30; j_call: TRBJ2-5; d_call: NA; clone_size: few; cdr3_nt: TGTGCCTGGAGTGTACAAACAGGAATCCAAGAGACCCAGTACTTC; cdr3_aa: CAWSVQTGIQETQYF
v_call: TRBV18; j_call: TRBJ1-1; d_call: NA; clone_size: NA; cdr3_nt: TGTGCCAGCTCACCCCGGGAGAACACTGAAGCTTTCTTT; cdr3_aa: CASSPRENTEAFF
v_call: TRBV28; j_call: TRBJ1-2; d_call: TRBD1; clone_size: NA; cdr3_nt: TGTGCCAGTTGCGGACAGGGGATGCGGTATGGCTACACCTTC; cdr3_aa: CASCGQGMRYGYTF
v_call: TRBV7-9; j_call: TRBJ2-7; d_call: TRBD1; clone_size: NA; cdr3_nt: TGTGCCAGCAGCTGGACAGGGGTAGAGCAGTACTTC; cdr3_aa: CASSWTGVEQYF
v_call: TRBV19; j_call: TRBJ1-5; d_call: NA; clone_size: few; cdr3_nt: TGTGCCAGTAGTATATACGGGGGGCCGCAGCCCCAGCATTTT; cdr3_aa: CASSIYGGPQPQHF
v_call: TRBV2; j_call: TRBJ1-5; d_call: NA; clone_size: NA; cdr3_nt: TGTGCCAGCAGTGAACTGAGTCAGCCCCAGCATTTT; cdr3_aa: CASSELSQPQHF
v_call: TRBV7-9; j_call: TRBJ2-1; d_call: NA; clone_size: few; cdr3_nt: TGTGCCAGCAGCATCATTGATGAGCAGTTCTTC; cdr3_aa: CASSIIDEQFF
v_call: TRBV29-1; j_call: TRBJ1-2; d_call: NA; clone_size: few; cdr3_nt: TGCAGCGCCCGGTCGGGGGGGCGCCCTGGCTACACCTTC; cdr3_aa: CSARSGGRPGYTF
v_call: TRBV7-9; j_call: TRBJ1-2; d_call: TRBD1; clone_size: NA; cdr3_nt: TGTGCCAGCAGTCATTTAGACCGGACAGGGGGCGGCTACACCTTC; cdr3_aa: CASSHLDRTGGGYTF
v_call: TRBV2; j_call: TRBJ2-5; d_call: TRBD2; clone_size: NA; cdr3_nt: TGTGCCAGCAGTGAAAAGCTAGCGGGAGTCGAGACCCAGTACTTC; cdr3_aa: CASSEKLAGVETQYF
v_call: TRBV29-1; j_call: TRBJ2-6; d_call: NA; clone_size: few; cdr3_nt: TGCAGCGTTGTTGACAGCTCTGGGGCCAACGTCCTGACTTTC; cdr3_aa: CSVVDSSGANVLTF
v_call: TRBV19; j_call: TRBJ2-3; d_call: TRBD1; clone_size: NA; cdr3_nt: TGTGCCAGTAGTCCCCAGACAGGGACCATCACAGATACGCAGTATTTT; cdr3_aa: CASSPQTGTITDTQYF
v_call: TRBV9; j_call: TRBJ1-1; d_call: NA; clone_size: few; cdr3_nt: TGTGCCAGCAGCTTAACGGACAAAGGGACTGAAGCTTTCTTT; cdr3_aa: CASSLTDKGTEAFF
v_call: TRBV9; j_call: TRBJ2-7; d_call: NA; clone_size: few; cdr3_nt: TGTGCCAGCAGCGTAGGAGGGGGGGCTAGGGACGAGCAGTACTTC; cdr3_aa: CASSVGGGARDEQYF
v_call: TRBV27; j_call: TRBJ2-7; d_call: NA; clone_size: few; cdr3_nt: TGTGCCAGCAGTTTATCGGGGCAGAGCTACGAGCAGTACTTC; cdr3_aa: CASSLSGQSYEQYF
v_call: TRBV7-2; j_call: TRBJ2-7; d_call: TRBD1; clone_size: NA; cdr3_nt: TGTGCCAGCAGCCCAGGACAGGGGGCCTCCTACGAGCAGTACTTC; cdr3_aa: CASSPGQGASYEQYF
v_call: TRBV6-1; j_call: TRBJ1-5; d_call: NA; clone_size: NA; cdr3_nt: TGTGCCCTAGGGGAGGGACAATATAGCAATCAGCCCCAGCATTTT; cdr3_aa: CALGEGQYSNQPQHF
v_call: TRBV9; j_call: TRBJ2-1; d_call: TRBD2; clone_size: NA; cdr3_nt: TGTGCCAGCAGCGCCGTAAGGCTAGCGGGAGGGAATGAGCAGTTCTTC; cdr3_aa: CASSAVRLAGGNEQFF
v_call: TRBV10-3; j_call: TRBJ2-2; d_call: TRBD1; clone_size: NA; cdr3_nt: TGTGCCATCAGTGAATTCATGTCAGGGGGTGGCACCGGGGAGCTGTTTTTT; cdr3_aa: CAISEFMSGGGTGELFF
v_call: TRBV6-1; j_call: TRBJ1-1; d_call: TRBD1; clone_size: NA; cdr3_nt: TGTGCCACCCGACAGGGGATAACTGAAGCTTTCTTT; cdr3_aa: CATRQGITEAFF
v_call: TRBV9; j_call: TRBJ2-7; d_call: NA; clone_size: NA; cdr3_nt: TGTGCCAGCAGCCCCTCTGTGAGCTACGGAGGGGGCGTATACGAGCAGTACTTC; cdr3_aa: CASSPSVSYGGGVYEQYF
v_call: TRBV19; j_call: TRBJ1-1; d_call: TRBD1; clone_size: few; cdr3_nt: TGTGCCAGTAGTAGGAGACAGGGAGGGAACACTGAAGCTTTCTTT; cdr3_aa: CASSRRQGGNTEAFF
v_call: TRBV19; j_call: TRBJ2-7; d_call: TRBD2; clone_size: NA; cdr3_nt: TGTGCCAGTAGTTTGGGACTAGCGGGAGACTCCTACGAGCAGTACTTC; cdr3_aa: CASSLGLAGDSYEQYF
v_call: TRBV6-6; j_call: TRBJ2-3; d_call: NA; clone_size: NA; cdr3_nt: TGTGCCGGCAGTTCGACAGGGAGGACAGATACGCAGTATTTT; cdr3_aa: CAGSSTGRTDTQYF
v_call: TRBV27; j_call: TRBJ2-7; d_call: NA; clone_size: NA; cdr3_nt: TGTGCCAGCAGTTTAAAAGGCAGGGGTAGCTACGAGCAGTACTTC; cdr3_aa: CASSLKGRGSYEQYF
v_call: TRBV9; j_call: TRBJ2-7; d_call: TRBD1; clone_size: few; cdr3_nt: TGTGCCAGCAGCGAGACCCCGGGACAGCGCTTCTACGAGCAGTACTTC; cdr3_aa: CASSETPGQRFYEQYF
v_call: TRBV18; j_call: TRBJ1-1; d_call: NA; clone_size: NA; cdr3_nt: TGTGCCAGCTCACCACTCCTAACAGGGATGAACACTGAAGCTTTCTTT; cdr3_aa: CASSPLLTGMNTEAFF
v_call: TRBV27; j_call: TRBJ2-1; d_call: TRBD1; clone_size: NA; cdr3_nt: TGTGCCAGCAGTTTTGACAGGGCGTCCTACAATGAGCAGTTCTTC; cdr3_aa: CASSFDRASYNEQFF
v_call: TRBV7-2; j_call: TRBJ1-4; d_call: NA; clone_size: NA; cdr3_nt: TGTGCCAGCAGCATACAGGGTCTGAGCGAAAAACTGTTTTTT; cdr3_aa: CASSIQGLSEKLFF
v_call: TRBV7-9; j_call: TRBJ2-7; d_call: NA; clone_size: NA; cdr3_nt: TGTGCCAGCAGCTCTTCGGGATCCTCCTACGAGCAGTACTTC; cdr3_aa: CASSSSGSSYEQYF
v_call: TRBV19; j_call: TRBJ2-3; d_call: TRBD2; clone_size: NA; cdr3_nt: TGTGCCAGTAGTGGGTTAGCGGGTGGAGATACGCAGTATTTT; cdr3_aa: CASSGLAGGDTQYF
v_call: TRBV29-1; j_call: TRBJ2-7; d_call: NA; clone_size: NA; cdr3_nt: TGCAGCGTCCCAAGCAGGGTTACTGGCGAGCAGTACTTC; cdr3_aa: CSVPSRVTGEQYF
v_call: TRBV30; j_call: TRBJ1-5; d_call: NA; clone_size: few; cdr3_nt: TGTGCCTGGGACAATGGGGGGATTAGCAATCAGCCCCAGCATTTT; cdr3_aa: CAWDNGGISNQPQHF
v_call: TRBV30; j_call: TRBJ1-1; d_call: NA; clone_size: NA; cdr3_nt: TGTGCCTGGGGAGGGGGAGGGACTGAAGCTTTCTTT; cdr3_aa: CAWGGGGTEAFF
v_call: TRBV5-1; j_call: TRBJ2-2; d_call: TRBD2; clone_size: NA; cdr3_nt: TGCGCCAGCAGCTTGGAGACTAGCGGGAGGGGCGCCGGGGAGCTGTTTTTT; cdr3_aa: CASSLETSGRGAGELFF
v_call: TRBV19; j_call: TRBJ2-1; d_call: TRBD2; clone_size: NA; cdr3_nt: TGTGCCAGTAGCCGCGGACTAGCGGGAGGCCCCACTGAGCAGTTCTTC; cdr3_aa: CASSRGLAGGPTEQFF
v_call: TRBV5-6; j_call: TRBJ2-2; d_call: TRBD2; clone_size: NA; cdr3_nt: TGTGCCAGCAGATTAGCGGGAATGGGCACCGGGGAGCTGTTTTTT; cdr3_aa: CASRLAGMGTGELFF
v_call: TRBV19; j_call: TRBJ1-2; d_call: NA; clone_size: few; cdr3_nt: TGTGCCAGTAGTATGGGGGGAATGGGCTACACCTTC; cdr3_aa: CASSMGGMGYTF
v_call: TRBV30; j_call: TRBJ2-7; d_call: NA; clone_size: few; cdr3_nt: TGTGCCTGCATCGGAGACTACTCCTACGAGCAGTACTTC; cdr3_aa: CACIGDYSYEQYF
v_call: TRBV2; j_call: TRBJ1-3; d_call: TRBD1; clone_size: few; cdr3_nt: TGTGCCAGCAGTGAAGCCATAGGACAGGGCTACTCTGGAAACACCATATATTTT; cdr3_aa: CASSEAIGQGYSGNTIYF
v_call: TRBV9; j_call: TRBJ1-2; d_call: NA; clone_size: few; cdr3_nt: TGTGCCAGCAGCGCGCGGGGTGCGTCCAACTATGGCTACACCTTC; cdr3_aa: CASSARGASNYGYTF
v_call: TRBV19; j_call: TRBJ2-1; d_call: TRBD1; clone_size: NA; cdr3_nt: TGTGCCAGTCGTGGACTGGGACAGGGCGAGCAGTTCTTC; cdr3_aa: CASRGLGQGEQFF
v_call: TRBV6-5; j_call: TRBJ1-2; d_call: NA; clone_size: NA; cdr3_nt: TGTGCCAGCAGGGCAGGGGATTACTATGGCTACACCTTC; cdr3_aa: CASRAGDYYGYTF
v_call: TRBV2; j_call: TRBJ2-3; d_call: NA; clone_size: NA; cdr3_nt: TGTGCCAGCAGGAAGACGGGGGATACGCAGTATTTT; cdr3_aa: CASRKTGDTQYF
v_call: TRBV19; j_call: TRBJ1-2; d_call: NA; clone_size: NA; cdr3_nt: TGTGCCAGTAGTATCGCCAGAGGCTGGGGCTACACCTTC; cdr3_aa: CASSIARGWGYTF
v_call: TRBV30; j_call: TRBJ2-7; d_call: NA; clone_size: few; cdr3_nt: TGTGCCAGTCATCAGGGGTTAGGGTCCTACGAGCAGTACTTC; cdr3_aa: CASHQGLGSYEQYF
v_call: TRBV7-9; j_call: TRBJ2-7; d_call: TRBD1; clone_size: NA; cdr3_nt: TGTGCCAGCGCCGTAGGGGACAGTTCCTTGGAGCAGTACTTC; cdr3_aa: CASAVGDSSLEQYF
v_call: TRBV5-1; j_call: TRBJ2-3; d_call: TRBD1; clone_size: few; cdr3_nt: TGCGCCAGCAGCTGGACAGGGACAGATAGCACAGATACGCAGTATTTT; cdr3_aa: CASSWTGTDSTDTQYF
v_call: TRBV28; j_call: TRBJ2-7; d_call: NA; clone_size: few; cdr3_nt: TGTGCCAGCAGTTACAGCTCCTACGAGCAGTACTTC; cdr3_aa: CASSYSSYEQYF
v_call: TRBV7-9; j_call: TRBJ1-1; d_call: NA; clone_size: few; cdr3_nt: TGTGCCAGCAGCCGAGGTCCCGGAATGGACACTGAAGCTTTCTTT; cdr3_aa: CASSRGPGMDTEAFF
v_call: TRBV7-9; j_call: TRBJ2-2; d_call: NA; clone_size: NA; cdr3_nt: TGTGCCAGCAGTTTAGACAGCAACACCGGGGAGCTGTTTTTT; cdr3_aa: CASSLDSNTGELFF
v_call: TRBV7-9; j_call: TRBJ1-2; d_call: NA; clone_size: NA; cdr3_nt: TGTGCCAGCAGCCCTGGACTGTATGGCTACACCTTC; cdr3_aa: CASSPGLYGYTF